A selection of T cell receptor beta chains follows, all from one sample in a study of technical replicates of blood from several donors. Measured with immunoSEQ multiplex PCR; TCRdb has only the in-frame clones, and not every one. The sample includes some 87,000 clones, around 97% of them seen just once. Source material: T cells isolated from PBMCs. Receptors originate from a human donor in good health. CDR3s include the opening cysteine and the closing phenylalanine or tryptophan. Fields, in order: V gene, D gene, J gene, clone size, CDR3 DNA, CDR3 protein. D genes are given only for firm matches. Clone size appears in some rows only: once, few, many, or a class for an expanded clone.

TRBV9,-,TRBJ2-2,-,TGTGCCAGCAGCGTAGTTCCCAGGGACACCGGGGAGCTGTTTTTT,CASSVVPRDTGELFF
TRBV25-1,TRBD2,TRBJ2-7,-,TGTGCCAGCAGTGACCATAGCGGGAGGGCGGGCGAGCAGTACTTC,CASSDHSGRAGEQYF
TRBV2,-,TRBJ2-1,once,TGTGCCAGCAACCAGTACAATGAGCAGTTCTTC,CASNQYNEQFF
TRBV28,-,TRBJ2-3,-,TGTGCCAGCAGTAAACGCGGGGCCGATACGCAGTATTTT,CASSKRGADTQYF
TRBV5-1,-,TRBJ2-7,-,TGCGCCAGCAGCGCGCGGGACAGCTACGAGCAGTACTTC,CASSARDSYEQYF
TRBV7-9,TRBD2,TRBJ2-7,-,TGTGCCACCCGGGGGGAGGGCTCCTACGAGCAGTACTTC,CATRGEGSYEQYF
TRBV5-4,TRBD2,TRBJ2-1,once,TGTGCCAGCAGCCAAGACGGGGGGACTTCCAGTGGGCAGTTCTTC,CASSQDGGTSSGQFF
TRBV27,-,TRBJ2-7,-,TGTGCCAGCAGGGATGAGGGACTCGCGTACGAGCAGTACTTC,CASRDEGLAYEQYF
TRBV18,TRBD1,TRBJ2-7,-,TGTGCCAGCTCACCCGGGACAGGGAGGGAAGAGCAGTACTTC,CASSPGTGREEQYF
TRBV10-1,-,TRBJ2-3,-,TGCGCCAGCAGTGGCCAGCCGGGCCCAGGGGGGCAAGATACGCAGTATTTT,CASSGQPGPGGQDTQYF
TRBV6-5,-,TRBJ1-2,-,TGTGCCAGCAGTTACGGGCAGGGGCCGGCCTATGGCTACACCTTC,CASSYGQGPAYGYTF
TRBV2,-,TRBJ1-1,-,TGTGCCAGCAGTGTCGGAGGTGGGACTGAAGCTTTCTTT,CASSVGGGTEAFF
TRBV19,TRBD1,TRBJ2-1,-,TGTGCCAGTAGTAATGCTGACAGGGGGCCCTACAATGAGCAGTTCTTC,CASSNADRGPYNEQFF
TRBV7-6,TRBD2,TRBJ2-1,once,TGTGCCAGCAGCTTCGGGGACGGAGCGGGGGGACAGCAGTTCTTC,CASSFGDGAGGQQFF
TRBV4-1,TRBD2,TRBJ2-1,-,TGCGCCAGCAGGGGGGGACTAGCGGGGGCATACAATGAGCAGTTCTTC,CASRGGLAGAYNEQFF